This T cell receptor beta chain was sequenced for a study of blood T cell repertoires in COVID-19. Study-level background: Sources were T cells, B-cell-depleted T cells, or PBMCs; the material itself was cDNA or gDNA.

The method was immunoSEQ multiplex PCR; TCRdb's version includes in-frame clones alone and lacks a portion of them. The repertoire includes a few hundred thousand clones, 85% to 90% of them detected once, and around 3.6% sits in the top ten. The CDR3 is 20 amino acids. The V gene end was trimmed by 2 bases and the J gene end by 0 bases; junction bases not matched to a gene: 10. CDR1 is KGHSH, CDR2 LQKENI, per germline. The sequencing sample was made of peripheral blood. This sequence joins TRBV18 and TRBJ2-1; 13 bases map to TRBD2. This receptor was identified in a man aged 18 to 29 with active or convalescent COVID-19. The CDR3 DNA reads as TGTGCCAGCTCACCAGAACTAACTAGCGGGAGGGCCCGCTCCTACAATGAGCAGTTCTTC. This codes for CASSPELTSGRARSYNEQFF. The variable domain in full, completed from reference TRBV18 and TRBJ2-1, reads NAGVMQNPRHLVRRRGQEARLRCSPMKGHSHVYWYRQLPEEGLKFMVYLQKENIIDESGMPKERFSAEFPKEGPSILRIQQVVRGDSAAYFCASSPELTSGRARSYNEQFFGPGTRLTVL.